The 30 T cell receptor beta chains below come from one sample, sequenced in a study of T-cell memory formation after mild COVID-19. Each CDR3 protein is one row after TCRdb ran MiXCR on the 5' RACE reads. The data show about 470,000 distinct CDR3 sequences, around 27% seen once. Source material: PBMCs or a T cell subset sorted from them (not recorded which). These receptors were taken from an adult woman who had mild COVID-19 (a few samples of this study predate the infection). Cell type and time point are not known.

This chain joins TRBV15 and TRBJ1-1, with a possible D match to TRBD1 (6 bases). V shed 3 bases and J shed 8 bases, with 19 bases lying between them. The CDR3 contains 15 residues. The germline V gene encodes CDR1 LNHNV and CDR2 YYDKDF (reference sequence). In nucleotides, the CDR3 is TGTGCCACCAGCAGGGTCTACGGGGGCTTCCCCGAAGCTTTCTTT. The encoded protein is CATSRVYGGFPEAFF.

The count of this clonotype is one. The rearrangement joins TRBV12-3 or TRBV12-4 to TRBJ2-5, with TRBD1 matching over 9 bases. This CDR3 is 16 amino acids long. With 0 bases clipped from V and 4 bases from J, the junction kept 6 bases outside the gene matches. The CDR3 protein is CASSLAVTGGIETQYF. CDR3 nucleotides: TGTGCCAGCAGTTTAGCGGTGACAGGGGGTATAGAGACCCAGTACTTC.

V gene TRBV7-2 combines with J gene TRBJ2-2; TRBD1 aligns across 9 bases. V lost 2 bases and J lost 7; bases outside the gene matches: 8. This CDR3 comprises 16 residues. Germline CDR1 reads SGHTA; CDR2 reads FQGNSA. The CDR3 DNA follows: TGTGCCAGCAGCTTACGGACAGGGGTTATCAGCGGGGAGCTGTTTTTT. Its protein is CASSLRTGVISGELFF. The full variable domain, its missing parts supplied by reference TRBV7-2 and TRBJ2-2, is GAGVSQSPSNKVTEKGKDVELRCDPISGHTALYWYRQSLGQGLEFLIYFQGNSAPDKSGLPSDRFSAERTGGSVSTLTIQRTQQEDSAVYLCASSLRTGVISGELFFGEGSRLTVL.

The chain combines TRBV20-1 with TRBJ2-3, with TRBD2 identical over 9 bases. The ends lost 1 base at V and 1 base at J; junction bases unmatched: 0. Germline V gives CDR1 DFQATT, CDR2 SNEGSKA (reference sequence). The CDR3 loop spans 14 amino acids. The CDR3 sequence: CSARVAGGTDTQYF. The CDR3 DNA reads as TGCAGTGCTAGAGTAGCGGGGGGCACAGATACGCAGTATTTT.

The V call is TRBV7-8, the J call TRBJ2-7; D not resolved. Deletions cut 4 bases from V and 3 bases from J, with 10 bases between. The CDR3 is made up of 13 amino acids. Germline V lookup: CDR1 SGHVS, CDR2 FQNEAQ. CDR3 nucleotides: TGTGCCAGCAGCTCCGATAGCATCTACGAGCAGTACTTC. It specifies CASSSDSIYEQYF. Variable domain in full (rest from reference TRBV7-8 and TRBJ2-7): GAGVSQSPRYKVAKRGQDVALRCDPISGHVSLFWYQQALGQGPEFLTYFQNEAQLDKSGLPSDRFFAERPEGSVSTLKIQRTQQEDSAVYLCASSSDSIYEQYFGPGTRLTVT.

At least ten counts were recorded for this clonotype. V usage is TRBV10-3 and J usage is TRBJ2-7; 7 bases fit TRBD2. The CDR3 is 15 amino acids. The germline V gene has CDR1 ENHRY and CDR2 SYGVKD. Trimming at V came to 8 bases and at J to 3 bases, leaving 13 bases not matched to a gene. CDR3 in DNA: TGTGCCATCGGGGGGGGAGCGGGGAAAAACTACGAGCAGTACTTC. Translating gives CAIGGGAGKNYEQYF.

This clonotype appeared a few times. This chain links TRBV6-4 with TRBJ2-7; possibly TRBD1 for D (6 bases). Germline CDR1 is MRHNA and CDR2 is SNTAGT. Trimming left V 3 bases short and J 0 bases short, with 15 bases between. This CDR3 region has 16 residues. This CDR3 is CASSEGTGRSSYEQYF. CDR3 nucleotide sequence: TGTGCCAGCAGTGAAGGTACAGGGAGAAGCTCCTACGAGCAGTACTTC.

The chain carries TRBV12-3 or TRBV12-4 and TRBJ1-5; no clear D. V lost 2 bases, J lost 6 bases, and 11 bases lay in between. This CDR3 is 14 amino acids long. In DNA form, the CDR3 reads TGTGCCAGCAGTTTAACGTTAGGCTCTCAGCCCCAGCATTTT. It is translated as CASSLTLGSQPQHF.

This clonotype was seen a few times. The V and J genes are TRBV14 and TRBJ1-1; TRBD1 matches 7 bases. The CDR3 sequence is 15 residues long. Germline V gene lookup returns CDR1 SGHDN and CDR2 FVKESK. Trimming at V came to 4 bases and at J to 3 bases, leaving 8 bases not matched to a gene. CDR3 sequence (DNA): TGTGCCAGCAGCCGCACAAGGGGGCGCGACACTGAAGCTTTCTTT. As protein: CASSRTRGRDTEAFF.

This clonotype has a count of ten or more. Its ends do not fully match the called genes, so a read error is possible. The CDR3 reads CASSLAGTDTQYF. CDR3 bases: TGTGCCAGCAGCTTAGCGGGCACAGATACGCAGTATTTT. V usage is TRBV5-1 and J usage is TRBJ2-3; perhaps TRBD2 as D (6 bases). This CDR3 is built from 13 residues. Per the germline V gene, CDR1 is SGHRS and CDR2 is YFSETQ. The full variable domain, in which reference TRBV5-1 and TRBJ2-3 provide the parts outside the CDR3, is KAGVTQTPRYLIKTRGQQVTLSCSPISGHRSVSWYQQTPGQGLQFLFEYFSETQRNKGNFPGRFSGRQFSNSRSEMNVSTLELGDSALYLCASSLAGTDTQYFGPGTRLTVL.

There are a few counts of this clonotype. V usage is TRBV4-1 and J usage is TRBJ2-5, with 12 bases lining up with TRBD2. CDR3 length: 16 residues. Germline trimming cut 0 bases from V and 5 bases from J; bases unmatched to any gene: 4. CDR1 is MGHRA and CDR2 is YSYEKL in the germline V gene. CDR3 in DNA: TGCGCCAGCAGCCAAGATCAGACTAGCGGGGGCGAGACCCAGTACTTC. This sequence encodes CASSQDQTSGGETQYF.

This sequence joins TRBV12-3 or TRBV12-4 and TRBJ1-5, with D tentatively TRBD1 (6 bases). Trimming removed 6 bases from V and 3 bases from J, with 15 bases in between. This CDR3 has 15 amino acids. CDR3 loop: CASRADGGHNQPQHF. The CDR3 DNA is TGTGCCAGCAGAGCTGACGGGGGGCACAATCAGCCCCAGCATTTT.

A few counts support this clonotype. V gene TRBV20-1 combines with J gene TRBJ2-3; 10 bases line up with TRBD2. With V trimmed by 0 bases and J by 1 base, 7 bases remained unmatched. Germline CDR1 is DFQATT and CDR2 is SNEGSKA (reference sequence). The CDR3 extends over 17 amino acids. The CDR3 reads CSARDLFSGGRTDTQYF. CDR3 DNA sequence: TGCAGTGCTAGAGATTTATTTAGCGGGGGGCGCACAGATACGCAGTATTTT.

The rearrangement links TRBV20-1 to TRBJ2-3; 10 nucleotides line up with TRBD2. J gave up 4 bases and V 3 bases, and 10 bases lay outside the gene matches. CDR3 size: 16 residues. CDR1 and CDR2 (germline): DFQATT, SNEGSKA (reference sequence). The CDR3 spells CSASVWLAGVSDTQYF. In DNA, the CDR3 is TGCAGTGCTAGTGTGTGGCTAGCGGGAGTTTCAGATACGCAGTATTTT.

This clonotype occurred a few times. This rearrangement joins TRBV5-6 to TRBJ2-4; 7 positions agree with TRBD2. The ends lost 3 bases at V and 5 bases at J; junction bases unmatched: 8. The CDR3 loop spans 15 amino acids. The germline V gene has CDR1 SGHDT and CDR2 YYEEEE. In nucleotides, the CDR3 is TGTGCCAGCAGCTCTACCGGGGGGACCGAAAACATTCAGTACTTC. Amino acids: CASSSTGGTENIQYF. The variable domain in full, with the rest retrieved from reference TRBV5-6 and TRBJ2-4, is DAGVTQSPTHLIKTRGQQVTLRCSPKSGHDTVSWYQQALGQGPQFIFQYYEEEERQRGNFPDRFSGHQFPNYSSELNVNALLLGDSALYLCASSSTGGTENIQYFGAGTRLSVL.

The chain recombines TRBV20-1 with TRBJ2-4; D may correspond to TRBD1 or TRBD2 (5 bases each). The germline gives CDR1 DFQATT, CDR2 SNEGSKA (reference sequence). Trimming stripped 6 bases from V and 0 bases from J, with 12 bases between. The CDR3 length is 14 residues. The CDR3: CSANAGTAKNIQYF. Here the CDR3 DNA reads TGCAGTGCAAACGCCGGGACAGCCAAAAACATTCAGTACTTC.

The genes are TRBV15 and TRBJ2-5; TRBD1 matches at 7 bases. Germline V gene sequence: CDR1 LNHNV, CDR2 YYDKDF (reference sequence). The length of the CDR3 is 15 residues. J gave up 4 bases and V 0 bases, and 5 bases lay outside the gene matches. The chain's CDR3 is CATSREGGAGETQYF. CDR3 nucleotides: TGTGCCACCAGCAGAGAAGGGGGCGCGGGAGAGACCCAGTACTTC.

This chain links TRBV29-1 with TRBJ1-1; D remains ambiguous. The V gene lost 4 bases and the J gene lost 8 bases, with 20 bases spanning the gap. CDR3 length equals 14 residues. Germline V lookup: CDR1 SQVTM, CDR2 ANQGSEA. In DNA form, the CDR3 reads TGCAGCGTTGCTGAAGGCGGGCGGAGCGGCGAAGCTTTCTTT. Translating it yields CSVAEGGRSGEAFF.

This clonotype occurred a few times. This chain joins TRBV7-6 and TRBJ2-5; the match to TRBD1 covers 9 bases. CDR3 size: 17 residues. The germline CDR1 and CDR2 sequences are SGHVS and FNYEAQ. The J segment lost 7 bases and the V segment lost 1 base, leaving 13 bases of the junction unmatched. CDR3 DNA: TGTGCCAGCAGCTTAGTATGGGGACAGGGAGAGAGGGGGACCCAGTACTTC. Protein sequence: CASSLVWGQGERGTQYF.

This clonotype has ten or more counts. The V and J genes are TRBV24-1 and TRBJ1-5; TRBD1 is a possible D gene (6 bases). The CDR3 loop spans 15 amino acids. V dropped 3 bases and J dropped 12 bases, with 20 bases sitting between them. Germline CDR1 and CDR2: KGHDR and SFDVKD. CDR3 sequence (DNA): TGTGCCACCAGTGATCCTCGGTTAGGGGGGCTGCGCCAGCATTTT. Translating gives CATSDPRLGGLRQHF.

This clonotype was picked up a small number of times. The CDR3 sequence: CATSSPQGIGPSYNEQFF. The CDR3 coding sequence is TGTGCCACCAGCAGCCCCCAGGGGATAGGTCCCTCATACAATGAGCAGTTCTTC. The V gene is TRBV15, the J gene TRBJ2-1; tentatively, D is TRBD1 (6 bases). CDR1 LNHNV and CDR2 YYDKDF come from the germline V gene (reference sequence). This CDR3 region has 18 residues. The V end was cut by 3 bases, the J end by 4 bases, with 22 bases between.

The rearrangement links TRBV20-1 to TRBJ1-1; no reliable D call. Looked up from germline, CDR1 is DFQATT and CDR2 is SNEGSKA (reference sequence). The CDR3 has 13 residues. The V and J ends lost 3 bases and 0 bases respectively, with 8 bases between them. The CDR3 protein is CSARAGMNTEAFF. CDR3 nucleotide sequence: TGCAGTGCTAGGGCAGGTATGAACACTGAAGCTTTCTTT.

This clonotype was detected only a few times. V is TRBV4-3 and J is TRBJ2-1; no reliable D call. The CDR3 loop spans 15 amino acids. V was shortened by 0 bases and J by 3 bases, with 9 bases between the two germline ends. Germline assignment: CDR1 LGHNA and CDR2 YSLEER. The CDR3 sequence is CASSQDRVGYNEQFF. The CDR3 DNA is TGCGCCAGCAGCCAAGATCGAGTGGGCTACAATGAGCAGTTCTTC.

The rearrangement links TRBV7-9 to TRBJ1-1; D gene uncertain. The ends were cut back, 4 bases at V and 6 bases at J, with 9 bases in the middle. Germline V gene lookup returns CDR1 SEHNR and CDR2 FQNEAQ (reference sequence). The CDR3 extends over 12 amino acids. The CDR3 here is CASSSSRSEAFF. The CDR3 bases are TGTGCCAGCAGCTCTTCTAGATCTGAAGCTTTCTTT.

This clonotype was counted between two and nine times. The CDR3: CASSLELQPQHF. The CDR3 bases are TGTGCCAGCAGTTTAGAACTTCAGCCCCAGCATTTT. This sequence joins TRBV12-3 or TRBV12-4 and TRBJ1-5; no firm D call. Deletions cut 1 base from V and 6 bases from J, with 4 bases between. The CDR3 extends over 12 amino acids.

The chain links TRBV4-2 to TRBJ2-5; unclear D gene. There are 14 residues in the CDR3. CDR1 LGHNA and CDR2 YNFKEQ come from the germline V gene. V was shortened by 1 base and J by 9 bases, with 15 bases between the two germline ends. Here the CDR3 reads CASSQATVMWPQYF. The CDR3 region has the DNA TGTGCCAGCAGCCAAGCGACGGTGATGTGGCCCCAGTACTTC.

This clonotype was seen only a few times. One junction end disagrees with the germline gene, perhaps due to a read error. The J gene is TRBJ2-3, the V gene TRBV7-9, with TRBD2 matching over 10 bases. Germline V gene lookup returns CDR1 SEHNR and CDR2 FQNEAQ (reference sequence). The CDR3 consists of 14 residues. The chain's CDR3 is CASSVAGGSDTQYF. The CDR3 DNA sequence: TGTGCCAGCAGCGTAGCGGGAGGATCAGATACGCAGTATTTT.

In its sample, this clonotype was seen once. CDR3 bases: TGTGCCAGCAGCACGGACAGAGATGTAACCTACAATGAGCAGTTCTTC. Its protein product is CASSTDRDVTYNEQFF. This chain joins TRBV12-3 or TRBV12-4 and TRBJ2-1; D is possibly TRBD1 (6 bases). The CDR3 consists of 16 residues. The germline V and J ends were trimmed by 6 bases and 2 bases, with 17 bases remaining between them.

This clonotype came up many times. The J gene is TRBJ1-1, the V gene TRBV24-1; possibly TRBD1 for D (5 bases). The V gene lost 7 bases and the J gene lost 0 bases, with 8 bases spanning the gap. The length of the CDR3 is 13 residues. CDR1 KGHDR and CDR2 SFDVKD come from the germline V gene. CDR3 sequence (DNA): TGTGCCACCAGCGGGGGTTTGAACACTGAAGCTTTCTTT. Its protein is CATSGGLNTEAFF.

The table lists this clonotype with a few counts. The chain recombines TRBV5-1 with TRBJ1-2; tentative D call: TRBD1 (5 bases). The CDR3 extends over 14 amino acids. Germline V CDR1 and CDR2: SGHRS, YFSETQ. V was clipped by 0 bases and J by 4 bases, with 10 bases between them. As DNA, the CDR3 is TGCGCCAGCAGCTTGGAGACAGTTCTCTATGGCTACACCTTC. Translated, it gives CASSLETVLYGYTF.